These 26 T cell receptor beta chains came from one sample sequenced in a study of vaccination effects on CD4 cells after COVID-19. The culture ran for approximately 9 days before CD4+ T cells were isolated. Clones were sequenced by immunoSEQ multiplex PCR, and TCRdb holds only the in-frame ones, with some missing. The sample records 37,000 or so clones, approximately 74% being singletons. Antigen specificity for these receptors is unknown. The input for sequencing was CD4+ T cells from PBMCs cultured without peptide, taken before COVID-19 vaccination. These receptor sequences come from a human donor who received a COVID-19 vaccine.

The chain links TRBV30 to TRBJ1-2, with D possibly matching TRBD1 (5 bases). The germline CDR1 and CDR2 sequences are GTSNPN and SVGIG (reference sequence). This CDR3 has 13 amino acids. The V end lost 0 bases, the J end lost 1 base, and 6 bases lay between the germline ends. CDR3 protein: CAWSVQVNYGYTF. CDR3 in DNA: TGTGCCTGGAGTGTACAGGTTAACTATGGCTACACCTTC.

This clone turned up a few times. The chain recombines TRBV3-1 (or the pseudogene TRBV3-2) with TRBJ1-6, with 7 bases identical to TRBD1. CDR3 length: 13 amino acids. V trimming: 8 bases; J trimming: 7 bases; junction bases outside the gene matches: 5. Germline CDR1 reads LGHDT; CDR2 reads YNNKEL (reference sequence). CDR3 coding DNA: TGTGCCAGCGGGACAGTCCGGAATTCACCCCTCCACTTT. Translation gives CASGTVRNSPLHF.

The chain combines TRBV2 with TRBJ1-2; unclear D gene. V was clipped by 5 bases and J by 8 bases, with 12 bases between them. The length of the CDR3 is 12 residues. Germline V lookup: CDR1 SNHLY, CDR2 FYNNEI. CDR3 amino acids: CASSRPGQGYTF. In DNA, the CDR3 is TGTGCCAGCAGTCGCCCTGGCCAGGGCTACACCTTC. Full variable domain (outside the CDR3, taken from reference TRBV2 and TRBJ1-2): EPEVTQTPSHQVTQMGQEVILRCVPISNHLYFYWYRQILGQKVEFLVSFYNNEISEKSEIFDDQFSVERPDGSNFTLKIRSTKLEDSAMYFCASSRPGQGYTFGSGTRLTVV.

The chain uses TRBV10-3 and TRBJ1-5, with D hard to call. Trimming left V 3 bases short and J 2 bases short, with 5 bases between. Germline V gives CDR1 ENHRY, CDR2 SYGVKD. This CDR3 is built from 13 residues. CDR3 DNA sequence: TGTGCCATCAGTGAAAGGGGCAATCAGCCCCAGCATTTT. It yields the protein CAISERGNQPQHF.

V and J are TRBV11-2 and TRBJ1-2; D unclear. The V end was cut by 0 bases, the J end by 14 bases, with 19 bases between. Germline V CDR1 and CDR2: SGHAT, FQNNGV. This CDR3 spans 14 amino acids. The CDR3 nucleotides are TGTGCCAGCAGCTTAGAGCCAGGTGCCTTGGCTGGAACCTTC. It yields the protein CASSLEPGALAGTF.

The gene calls are TRBV6-5 and TRBJ1-2; D is unresolved. This CDR3 comprises 12 residues. Trimming shortened V by 2 bases and J by 5 bases, and 6 bases separated the two germline ends. Germline V gives CDR1 MNHEY, CDR2 SVGAGI. The CDR3 loop reads CASSYRGYGYTF. In nucleotides, the CDR3 is TGTGCCAGCAGTTACCGGGGTTATGGCTACACCTTC.

In DNA form, the CDR3 reads TGTGCCAGCAGCCAAGCTAGCGGGGGGGCTGGGAATGAGCAGTTCTTC. Translating gives CASSQASGGAGNEQFF. This chain links TRBV3-1 (or the pseudogene TRBV3-2) with TRBJ2-1; 12 nucleotides align to TRBD2. CDR1 LGHDT and CDR2 YNNKEL come from the germline V gene (reference sequence). There are 16 residues in the CDR3. With 1 base clipped from V and 7 bases from J, the junction kept 5 bases outside the gene matches.

This chain joins TRBV5-1 and TRBJ2-5, with 14 bases aligning to TRBD2. This CDR3 region has 15 residues. Germline CDR1 SGHRS, CDR2 YFSETQ. The trim removed 3 bases at V and 4 bases at J, leaving 2 bases unmatched. The CDR3 region has the DNA TGCGCCAGCAGCTGGACTAGCGGGAGGTCAGAGACCCAGTACTTC. Amino acid sequence: CASSWTSGRSETQYF.

This chain links TRBV2 with TRBJ2-7, with D possibly being TRBD1 (5 bases). This CDR3 region has 14 residues. Trimming removed 6 bases from V and 1 base from J, with 13 bases in between. Germline-derived CDR1 and CDR2 are SNHLY and FYNNEI. DNA of the CDR3: TGTGCCAGCAGCTTCCAACAGGAGTCCTACGAGCAGTACTTC. Protein sequence: CASSFQQESYEQYF.

The sample holds one count of this clone. J is TRBJ2-1 and V is TRBV7-2; a weak D match, TRBD2 (5 bases). The V end was cut by 4 bases, the J end by 0 bases, with 13 bases between. Germline loops: CDR1 SGHTA, CDR2 FQGNSA. The CDR3 totals 16 residues. In DNA, the CDR3 is TGTGCCAGCAGCTCCACTTCACTAGGCTCCTACAATGAGCAGTTCTTC. Its translation: CASSSTSLGSYNEQFF.

This chain connects TRBV12-3 or TRBV12-4 to TRBJ2-1; 7 bases line up with TRBD2. With 4 bases clipped from V and 9 bases from J, the junction kept 6 bases outside the gene matches. This CDR3 has 13 residues. CDR3 amino acids: CASSSQGGTEQFF. The CDR3 DNA reads TGTGCCAGCAGTTCGCAGGGAGGGACTGAGCAGTTCTTC.

The chain carries TRBV19 and TRBJ1-5, with 12 bases lining up with TRBD1. The CDR3 spans 16 residues. In germline, CDR1 is LNHDA, CDR2 SQIVND (reference sequence). V lost 3 bases, J lost 6 bases, and 6 bases stayed unmatched. CDR3 coding DNA: TGTGCCAGTAGTATGAGGGACAGGGGGCGGGGTCAGCCCCAGCATTTT. Amino acids: CASSMRDRGRGQPQHF.

The sample holds one count of this clone. The V and J genes are TRBV3-1 (or the pseudogene TRBV3-2) and TRBJ1-3; D gene ambiguous. This CDR3 has 17 residues. Deletions cut 0 bases from V and 0 bases from J, with 12 bases between. Germline V lookup: CDR1 LGHDT, CDR2 YNNKEL (reference sequence). As DNA, the CDR3 is TGTGCCAGCAGCCAAGATCACCGGGGATTCTCTGGAAACACCATATATTTT. Its protein is CASSQDHRGFSGNTIYF.

The chain links TRBV19 to TRBJ2-2; D remains ambiguous. Germline loops: CDR1 LNHDA, CDR2 SQIVND (reference sequence). Trimming stripped 3 bases from V and 5 bases from J, with 4 bases between. There are 12 residues in the CDR3. The CDR3 loop reads CASSIRTGELFF. DNA of the CDR3: TGTGCCAGTAGTATCCGGACCGGGGAGCTGTTTTTT.

The chain links TRBV5-1 to TRBJ2-7, with 13 positions matching TRBD2. This CDR3 spans 15 amino acids. V gave up 3 bases and J gave up 3 bases; unmatched junction bases: 3. Per germline, CDR1 SGHRS and CDR2 YFSETQ. The CDR3: CASSSGTSGIYEQYF. The CDR3 bases are TGCGCCAGCAGCTCCGGGACTAGCGGGATCTACGAGCAGTACTTC.

In DNA, the CDR3 is TGTGCCAGCAGCGTAGGGGCCATCTCTGGAAACACCATATATTTT. Translating it yields CASSVGAISGNTIYF. V gene TRBV9 combines with J gene TRBJ1-3; D ambiguous. The length of the CDR3 is 15 residues. Deletions cut 0 bases from V and 0 bases from J, with 7 bases between. The germline V gene has CDR1 SGDLS and CDR2 YYNGEE.

The chain uses TRBV6-4 and TRBJ1-2; D possibly corresponds to TRBD1 (6 bases). Germline CDR1 reads MRHNA; CDR2 reads SNTAGT. Trimming removed 6 bases from V and 7 bases from J, with 12 bases in between. The CDR3 sequence is 12 residues long. The CDR3 bases are TGTGCCAGCAGACAGGGATTGGGTGGCTACACCTTC. Encoded protein: CASRQGLGGYTF.

This clone was counted a few times. This sequence joins TRBV7-9 and TRBJ2-5, with 10 bases aligning to TRBD2. With V trimmed by 2 bases and J by 6 bases, 15 bases remained unmatched. The length of the CDR3 is 18 residues. The germline V gene has CDR1 SEHNR and CDR2 FQNEAQ (reference sequence). CDR3 region: CASSLRGLAEGVRQTQYF. CDR3 sequence (DNA): TGTGCCAGCAGCTTACGTGGACTAGCGGAGGGGGTCCGGCAGACCCAGTACTTC.

The genes are TRBV19 and TRBJ2-1; TRBD1 matches at 12 bases. Germline assignment: CDR1 LNHDA and CDR2 SQIVND (reference sequence). The ends lost 4 bases at V and 8 bases at J; junction bases unmatched: 3. There are 14 residues in the CDR3. The CDR3, as DNA: TGTGCCAGTAGTACGGGACAGGGGGCTGATGAGCAGTTCTTC. Translated: CASSTGQGADEQFF. Combining the CDR3 with reference TRBV19 and TRBJ2-1 gives the whole variable domain DGGITQSPKYLFRKEGQNVTLSCEQNLNHDAMYWYRQDPGQGLRLIYYSQIVNDFQKGDIAEGYSVSREKKESFPLTVTSAQKNPTAFYLCASSTGQGADEQFFGPGTRLTVL.

The gene calls are TRBV19 and TRBJ2-6; D not certain. Germline V gene sequence: CDR1 LNHDA, CDR2 SQIVND (reference sequence). V was pared by 3 bases and J by 1 base, with 10 bases between. This CDR3 contains 16 residues. CDR3 sequence reads: CASSISTTSGANVLTF. As DNA, the CDR3 is TGTGCCAGTAGTATCTCCACCACGTCTGGGGCCAACGTCCTGACTTTC.

J is TRBJ2-4 and V is TRBV24-1; weak D call: TRBD2 (6 bases). The CDR3 has 15 residues. The V gene's germline CDR1 is KGHDR and CDR2 SFDVKD. V was shortened by 4 bases and J by 8 bases, with 17 bases between the two germline ends. CDR3 nucleotides: TGTGCCACCAGTGACCATACTAGTGGCGGGGACATTCAGTACTTC. The encoded protein is CATSDHTSGGDIQYF.

This chain uses TRBV2 with TRBJ2-7; 8 nucleotides agree with TRBD2. The trim removed 4 bases at V and 7 bases at J, leaving 6 bases unmatched. This CDR3 has 13 residues. Per germline, CDR1 SNHLY and CDR2 FYNNEI. In DNA, the CDR3 is TGTGCCAGCAGTGCCGGACTAGCAAGGGAGCAGTACTTC. Translated, it gives CASSAGLAREQYF.

V is TRBV7-2 and J is TRBJ1-4, with a weak D call TRBD1 (6 bases). Trimming shortened V by 6 bases and J by 4 bases, and 15 bases separated the two germline ends. Germline values: CDR1 SGHTA, CDR2 FQGNSA. The CDR3 covers 15 residues. In DNA form, the CDR3 reads TGTGCCAGCAGAAGAGGTCAGGGGATTAATGAAAAACTGTTTTTT. It encodes CASRRGQGINEKLFF.

The rearrangement joins TRBV28 to TRBJ2-6; possible D gene TRBD2, 5 bases. Germline V CDR1 and CDR2: MDHEN, SYDVKM. The CDR3 is made up of 14 amino acids. The V end lost 5 bases, the J end lost 2 bases, and 7 bases lay between the germline ends. The CDR3 DNA is TGTGCCAGCAGTAAGACTACTGGGGCCAACGTCCTGACTTTC. It translates to CASSKTTGANVLTF.

This clone was recorded once. The chain uses TRBV5-4 and TRBJ2-5, with D possibly being TRBD2 (5 bases). The V gene lost 0 bases and the J gene lost 4 bases, with 13 bases spanning the gap. Germline-derived CDR1 and CDR2 are SGHNT and YYREEE (reference sequence). This CDR3 spans 15 amino acids. DNA of the CDR3: TGTGCCAGCAGCTTGGCCAGAGGTAGCGTAGAGACCCAGTACTTC. This sequence encodes CASSLARGSVETQYF.

The genes are TRBV4-1 and TRBJ2-7, with 11 positions matching TRBD2. The ends lost 1 base at V and 6 bases at J; junction bases unmatched: 2. Germline V gives CDR1 MGHRA, CDR2 YSYEKL. This CDR3 comprises 14 residues. The chain's CDR3 is CASSQALAGGEQYF. In nucleotides, the CDR3 is TGCGCCAGCAGCCAAGCCCTAGCGGGGGGCGAGCAGTACTTC.